The 19 T cell receptor beta chains below come from one sample, sequenced in a study of yellow fever vaccine responses in identical twins. TCRdb fed the RT-PCR reads into MiXCR, producing one record per CDR3 protein. The table shows under 1,200 distinct CDR3 sequences, with around three quarters occurring only once. Sequencing used T cells from blood (PBMCs), unsorted or a sorted subset (not recorded which), obtained before or after yellow fever vaccination (not recorded which). These receptors all come from a female donor who received the yellow fever vaccine.

In its sample, this clonotype is hyperexpanded. The chain has TRBV10-3 and TRBJ1-1; perhaps TRBD1 as D (6 bases). V shed 0 bases and J shed 2 bases, with 10 bases lying between them. The CDR3 extends over 15 amino acids. Germline values: CDR1 ENHRY, CDR2 SYGVKD. The CDR3 reads CAISESFRGNTEAFF. The CDR3 nucleotides are TGTGCCATCAGTGAGTCCTTCAGGGGTAACACTGAAGCTTTCTTT.

The gene calls are TRBV4-1 and TRBJ2-7; TRBD1 agrees at 7 bases. The CDR3 consists of 18 residues. The V and J ends lost 1 base and 2 bases, in that order; junction bases with no gene match: 14. Looked up from germline, CDR1 is MGHRA and CDR2 is YSYEKL. CDR3 in DNA: TGCGCCAGCAGCCAAGGGATGACAGGGTTGATAGGGGCCTACGAGCAGTACTTC. The encoded protein is CASSQGMTGLIGAYEQYF.

The V call is TRBV11-3, the J call TRBJ2-2; D remains unclear. Germline CDR1 is SGHNT and CDR2 is YENEEA. The CDR3 is 16 amino acids. The V end lost 5 bases, the J end lost 5 bases, and 18 bases lay between the germline ends. The CDR3 spells CASSLQVRKLTGELFF. CDR3 bases: TGTGCCAGCAGCCTTCAGGTCCGGAAACTTACCGGGGAGCTGTTTTTT.

The chain uses TRBV10-1 and TRBJ1-1; D remains ambiguous. Germline values: CDR1 WNHNN, CDR2 SYGVQD (reference sequence). V shed 0 bases and J shed 2 bases, with 1 base lying between them. The CDR3 covers 12 residues. CDR3 in DNA: TGCGCCAGCAGTGAGTCCAACACTGAAGCTTTCTTT. This sequence encodes CASSESNTEAFF.

This clonotype is a singleton in its sample. V and J are TRBV14 and TRBJ2-3; D is perhaps TRBD2 (6 bases). V dropped 0 bases and J dropped 9 bases, with 10 bases sitting between them. CDR1 is SGHDN, CDR2 FVKESK, per germline. This CDR3 spans 13 amino acids. The CDR3 sequence: CASSQDGGDTQYF. The CDR3 coding sequence is TGTGCCAGCAGCCAAGATGGAGGGGACACGCAGTATTTT.

CDR3 region: CASSPATGANEQFF. The CDR3 region has the DNA TGCGCCAGCAGCCCCGCGACAGGGGCCAATGAGCAGTTCTTC. The chain couples TRBV5-1 to TRBJ2-1, with 8 bases identical to TRBD1. CDR1 and CDR2 (germline): SGHRS, YFSETQ. V shed 4 bases and J 6 bases; nucleotides not matched to a gene: 6. This CDR3 spans 14 amino acids.

The chain employs TRBV5-4 and TRBJ2-2; D unclear. The ends were cut back, 2 bases at V and 3 bases at J, with 8 bases in the middle. Germline-derived CDR1 and CDR2 are SGHNT and YYREEE (reference sequence). CDR3 length: 14 residues. The CDR3 bases are TGTGCCAGCAGCTTAGTAAGAGACACCGGGGAGCTGTTTTTT. This encodes CASSLVRDTGELFF. Filled out from reference TRBV5-4 and TRBJ2-2, the complete variable domain reads ETGVTQSPTHLIKTRGQQVTLRCSSQSGHNTVSWYQQALGQGPQFIFQYYREEENGRGNFPPRFSGLQFPNYSSELNVNALELDDSALYLCASSLVRDTGELFFGEGSRLTVL.

This rearrangement joins TRBV11-1 to TRBJ1-4; TRBD1 might be the D (6 bases). The length of the CDR3 is 15 residues. V was cut by 2 bases and J by 8 bases, with 15 bases left in between. The germline CDR1 and CDR2 sequences are SGHAT and FQDESV (reference sequence). The CDR3 loop is CASSLLSQGGEKLFF. DNA of the CDR3: TGTGCCAGCAGCTTACTCTCACAGGGCGGCGAAAAACTGTTTTTT.

The chain has TRBV11-1 and TRBJ2-5; 9 bases match TRBD1. In germline, CDR1 is SGHAT, CDR2 FQDESV (reference sequence). The V and J ends lost 4 bases and 5 bases, in that order; junction bases with no gene match: 5. This CDR3 region has 14 residues. The CDR3 DNA is TGTGCCAGCAGCTCCTACGGACAGGGGGAGACCCAGTACTTC. Protein product: CASSSYGQGETQYF.

This rearrangement joins TRBV6-1 to TRBJ1-5; 9 bases are shared with TRBD1. Per the germline V gene, CDR1 is MNHNS and CDR2 is SASEGT. Trimming removed 6 bases from V and 4 bases from J; junction bases left unmatched: 4. CDR3 length: 14 residues. The CDR3 sequence: CASRTGGENQPQHF. The CDR3 DNA is TGTGCCAGCAGGACAGGGGGAGAGAATCAGCCCCAGCATTTT.

This rearrangement joins TRBV13 to TRBJ2-3, with TRBD2 identical over 7 bases. Germline assignment: CDR1 PRHDT and CDR2 FYEKMQ (reference sequence). The CDR3 is 15 amino acids. J was trimmed by 2 bases and V by 2 bases; bases with no gene match: 4. The CDR3 region has the DNA TGTGCCAGCAGCTTAACGGGAGGCTCCACAGATACGCAGTATTTT. This sequence encodes CASSLTGGSTDTQYF. The full variable domain, in which reference TRBV13 and TRBJ2-3 provide the parts outside the CDR3, is AAGVIQSPRHLIKEKRETATLKCYPIPRHDTVYWYQQGPGQDPQFLISFYEKMQSDKGSIPDRFSAQQFSDYHSELNMSSLELGDSALYFCASSLTGGSTDTQYFGPGTRLTVL.

V usage is TRBV4-3 and J usage is TRBJ2-3, with TRBD2 as a possible D gene (5 bases). Germline V CDR1 and CDR2: LGHNA, YSLEER. The CDR3 totals 14 residues. V was cut by 1 base and J by 5 bases, with 10 bases left in between. The CDR3 DNA follows: TGCGCCAGCAGCCAAGTGGGAGCAGGAGATACGCAGTATTTT. It encodes CASSQVGAGDTQYF.

This clonotype has only one observation. This rearrangement joins TRBV6-2 or TRBV6-3 to TRBJ2-3; TRBD1 matches 9 bases. The CDR3 runs to 16 residues. V lost 0 bases, J lost 4 bases, and 5 bases stayed unmatched. Looked up from germline, CDR1 is MNHEY and CDR2 is SVGEGT. The CDR3 sequence: CASSYSPGQGSDTQYF. CDR3 nucleotides: TGTGCCAGCAGTTACTCCCCGGGACAGGGATCAGATACGCAGTATTTT.

This sequence joins TRBV5-6 and TRBJ2-5; TRBD2 matches at 10 bases. The CDR3 is 14 amino acids. The germline V gene has CDR1 SGHDT and CDR2 YYEEEE. V dropped 2 bases and J dropped 5; count of bases not matched to a gene: 3. The CDR3 loop reads CASSLGTSAETQYF. The CDR3 DNA reads as TGTGCCAGCAGCTTAGGGACTAGCGCTGAGACCCAGTACTTC.

The chain employs TRBV28 and TRBJ1-1; D not certain. Germline loops: CDR1 MDHEN, CDR2 SYDVKM. V was trimmed by 4 bases and J by 6 bases, leaving 21 bases between them. This CDR3 spans 16 amino acids. Written as DNA, the CDR3 is TGTGCCAGCAGTTGGTCCCGAGGGCAGCCCGGCGCTGAAGCTTTCTTT. Its protein is CASSWSRGQPGAEAFF. Variable domain in full (rest from reference TRBV28 and TRBJ1-1): DVKVTQSSRYLVKRTGEKVFLECVQDMDHENMFWYRQDPGLGLRLIYFSYDVKMKEKGDIPEGYSVSREKKERFSLILESASTNQTSMYLCASSWSRGQPGAEAFFGQGTRLTVV.

A few counts support this clonotype. The rearrangement links TRBV23-1 to TRBJ1-4, with a weak D call TRBD1 (6 bases). TRBV23-1 is an open reading frame, and its role is uncertain. The CDR3 consists of 13 residues. Between the trimmed V and J ends, which lost 7 bases and 7 bases, there was a span of 13 bases. The DNA of the CDR3 is TGCGCCAGCAAGACAGGTGAAGCTGAAAAACTGTTTTTT. It yields the protein CASKTGEAEKLFF.

This clonotype was detected only a few times. This sequence joins TRBV12-3 or TRBV12-4 and TRBJ1-6; unclear D gene. V dropped 5 bases and J dropped 0 bases, with 8 bases sitting between them. The length of the CDR3 is 15 residues. This chain's CDR3 is CASSPQSSYNSPLHF. Here the CDR3 DNA reads TGTGCCAGCAGTCCTCAGAGCTCCTATAATTCACCCCTCCACTTT.

The V and J genes are TRBV29-1 and TRBJ2-7; D is possibly TRBD1 (6 bases). The CDR3 has 14 residues. V shed 4 bases and J shed 2 bases, with 15 bases lying between them. Per the germline V gene, CDR1 is SQVTM and CDR2 is ANQGSEA. This CDR3 is CSVAIQGRTYEQYF. The DNA of the CDR3 is TGCAGCGTTGCGATACAGGGACGGACCTACGAGCAGTACTTC.

This chain joins TRBV7-3 and TRBJ2-1; D remains unclear. There are 13 residues in the CDR3. Germline V gene data show CDR1 as SGHTA and CDR2 as FQGTGA. Trimming took 5 bases from V and 5 from J, leaving 10 bases between them. DNA for the CDR3: TGTGCCAGCAGCGACTGGGCCCACAATGAGCAGTTCTTC. It encodes CASSDWAHNEQFF.